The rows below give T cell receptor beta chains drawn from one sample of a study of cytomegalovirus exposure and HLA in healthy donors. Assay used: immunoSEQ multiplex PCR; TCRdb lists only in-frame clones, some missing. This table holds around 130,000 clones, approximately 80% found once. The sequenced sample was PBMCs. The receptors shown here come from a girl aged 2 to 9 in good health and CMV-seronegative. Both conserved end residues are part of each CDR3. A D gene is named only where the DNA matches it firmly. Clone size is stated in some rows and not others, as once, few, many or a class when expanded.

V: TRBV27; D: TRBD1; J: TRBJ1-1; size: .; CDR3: CASSSNRGLTEAFF; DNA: TGTGCCAGCAGTTCCAATAGGGGGCTCACTGAAGCTTTCTTT
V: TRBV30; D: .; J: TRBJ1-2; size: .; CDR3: CAWVRTIYGYTF; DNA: TGTGCCTGGGTTAGGACTATCTATGGCTACACCTTC
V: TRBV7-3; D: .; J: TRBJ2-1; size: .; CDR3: CASSLRRSSYNEQFF; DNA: TGTGCCAGCAGCTTAAGGAGGAGCTCCTACAATGAGCAGTTCTTC
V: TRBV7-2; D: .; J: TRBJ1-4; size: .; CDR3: CASSVALGSGEKLFF; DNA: TGTGCCAGCAGCGTAGCGTTGGGGAGTGGAGAAAAACTGTTTTTT
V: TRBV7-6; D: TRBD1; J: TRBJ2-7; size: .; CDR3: CASSWGDRGKGEQYF; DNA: TGTGCCAGCAGCTGGGGGGACAGGGGAAAAGGGGAGCAGTACTTC
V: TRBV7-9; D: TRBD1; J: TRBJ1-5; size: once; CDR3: CASAQGYQPQHF; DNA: TGTGCCAGCGCACAGGGGTATCAGCCCCAGCATTTT
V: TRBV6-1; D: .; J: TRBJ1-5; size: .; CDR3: CASSEALWGVGQPQHF; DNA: TGTGCCAGCAGTGAAGCACTCTGGGGGGTTGGGCAGCCCCAGCATTTT
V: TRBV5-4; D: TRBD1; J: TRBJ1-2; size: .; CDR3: CASSRKQGGDYGYTF; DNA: TGTGCCAGCAGCCGAAAACAGGGGGGGGACTATGGCTACACCTTC
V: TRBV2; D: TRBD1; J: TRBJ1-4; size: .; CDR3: CASSFTGDEKLFF; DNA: TGTGCCAGCAGTTTTACAGGGGATGAAAAACTGTTTTTT
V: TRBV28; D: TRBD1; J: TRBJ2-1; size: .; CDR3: CASSLSGTGSYNEQFF; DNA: TGTGCCAGCAGTTTATCCGGGACAGGGAGTTACAATGAGCAGTTCTTC
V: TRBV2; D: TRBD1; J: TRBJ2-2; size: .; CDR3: CASSEMGQLSTGELFF; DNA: TGTGCCAGCAGTGAAATGGGACAGCTAAGCACCGGGGAGCTGTTTTTT
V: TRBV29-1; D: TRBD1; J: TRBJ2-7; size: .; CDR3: CSVLGTGGNEQYF; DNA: TGCAGCGTGCTAGGGACAGGGGGAAACGAGCAGTACTTC
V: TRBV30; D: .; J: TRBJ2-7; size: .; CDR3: CAWSHLRGSEQYF; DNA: TGTGCCTGGTCCCATCTCAGGGGCAGCGAGCAGTACTTC
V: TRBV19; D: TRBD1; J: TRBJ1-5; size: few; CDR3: CASSTRTGNQPQHF; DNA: TGTGCCAGTAGTACCCGGACAGGGAATCAGCCCCAGCATTTT
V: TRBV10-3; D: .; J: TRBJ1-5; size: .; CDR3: CAISEGSGNQPQHF; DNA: TGTGCCATCAGTGAGGGCAGCGGGAATCAGCCCCAGCATTTT
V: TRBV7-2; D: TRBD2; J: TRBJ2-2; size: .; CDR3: CASSYRLADTGELFF; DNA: TGTGCCAGCAGCTACCGACTAGCGGACACCGGGGAGCTGTTTTTT
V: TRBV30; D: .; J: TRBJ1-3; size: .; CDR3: CAWSLPILGLGNTIYF; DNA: TGTGCCTGGAGTCTACCGATTTTGGGACTTGGAAACACCATATATTTT
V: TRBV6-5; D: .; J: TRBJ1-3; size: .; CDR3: CASSSRGPGNTIYF; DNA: TGTGCCAGCAGTTCCAGGGGTCCTGGAAACACCATATATTTT
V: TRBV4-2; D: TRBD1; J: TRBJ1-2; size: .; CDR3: CASSQEGQAPYGYTF; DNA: TGTGCCAGCAGCCAAGAAGGACAGGCCCCCTATGGCTACACCTTC
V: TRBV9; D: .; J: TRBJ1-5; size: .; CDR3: CASSVESGEPQHF; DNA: TGTGCCAGCAGCGTAGAGTCAGGCGAGCCCCAGCATTTT
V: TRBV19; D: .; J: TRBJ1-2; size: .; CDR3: CASSFSTGLRGYTF; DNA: TGTGCCAGTAGTTTTTCCACGGGACTCCGGGGCTACACCTTC
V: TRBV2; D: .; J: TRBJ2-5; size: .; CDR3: CASNRGPAETQYF; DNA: TGTGCCAGCAACCGAGGGCCCGCCGAGACCCAGTACTTC
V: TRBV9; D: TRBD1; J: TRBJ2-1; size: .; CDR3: CASSVASGTGGGNEQFF; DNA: TGTGCCAGCAGCGTAGCTTCGGGGACAGGGGGTGGCAATGAGCAGTTCTTC
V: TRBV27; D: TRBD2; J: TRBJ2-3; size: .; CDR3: CASSSLAGITDTQYF; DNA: TGTGCCAGCAGTTCGCTAGCGGGAATAACAGATACGCAGTATTTT
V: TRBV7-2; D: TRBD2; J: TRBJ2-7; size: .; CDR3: CASSFSGGSSYEQYF; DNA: TGTGCCAGCAGTTTTAGCGGGGGGAGCTCCTACGAGCAGTACTTC
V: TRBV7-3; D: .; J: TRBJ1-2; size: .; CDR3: CASSRDTEGLGYTF; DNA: TGTGCCAGCAGCAGGGACACGGAAGGGTTAGGCTACACCTTC
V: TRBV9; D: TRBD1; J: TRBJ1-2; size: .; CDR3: CASSVHRGRAYTF; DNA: TGTGCCAGCAGCGTACACAGGGGGCGTGCGTACACCTTC
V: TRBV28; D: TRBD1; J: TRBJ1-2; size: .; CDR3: CASSSGTGTYGYTF; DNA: TGTGCCAGCAGTTCCGGGACAGGGACCTATGGCTACACCTTC
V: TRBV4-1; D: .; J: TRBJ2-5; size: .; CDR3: CASSPPKGGGETQYF; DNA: TGCGCCAGCAGCCCTCCAAAGGGAGGAGGAGAGACCCAGTACTTC
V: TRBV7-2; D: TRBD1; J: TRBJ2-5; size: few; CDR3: CASSGTGGQETQYF; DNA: TGTGCCAGCAGCGGAACAGGGGGCCAAGAGACCCAGTACTTC
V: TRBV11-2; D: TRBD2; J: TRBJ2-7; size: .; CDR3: CASSSGIEGGEQYF; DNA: TGTGCCAGCTCTAGCGGGATTGAAGGGGGTGAGCAGTACTTC
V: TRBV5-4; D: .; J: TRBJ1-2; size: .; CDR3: CASNPLGGDGYTF; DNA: TGTGCCAGCAACCCATTAGGGGGGGATGGCTACACCTTC
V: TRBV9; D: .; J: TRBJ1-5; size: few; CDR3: CASTAPGNNQPQHF; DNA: TGTGCCAGCACCGCGCCCGGGAACAATCAGCCCCAGCATTTT
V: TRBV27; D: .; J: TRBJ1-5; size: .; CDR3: CASTPSAGSHQPQHF; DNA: TGTGCCAGCACCCCCTCCGCAGGGTCCCATCAGCCCCAGCATTTT
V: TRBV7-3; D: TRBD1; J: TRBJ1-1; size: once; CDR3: CASSLGQQNTEAFF; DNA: TGTGCCAGCAGCTTGGGACAGCAGAACACTGAAGCTTTCTTT
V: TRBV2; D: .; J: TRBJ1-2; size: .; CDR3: CASSAQENYGYTF; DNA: TGTGCCAGCAGTGCCCAAGAGAACTATGGCTACACCTTC
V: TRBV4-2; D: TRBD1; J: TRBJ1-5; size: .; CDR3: CASSQDRDQPQHF; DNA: TGTGCCAGCAGCCAGGACAGGGATCAGCCCCAGCATTTT
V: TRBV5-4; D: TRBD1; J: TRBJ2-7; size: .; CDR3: CASSRQGPYEQYF; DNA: TGTGCCAGCAGCCGACAGGGTCCCTACGAGCAGTACTTC
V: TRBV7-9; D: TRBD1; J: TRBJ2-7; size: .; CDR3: CASSLAGQASYEQYF; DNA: TGTGCCAGCAGCTTAGCGGGACAGGCGTCCTACGAGCAGTACTTC
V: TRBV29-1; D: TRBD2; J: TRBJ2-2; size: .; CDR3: CSATRTSVGELFF; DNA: TGCAGCGCGACGCGGACTAGCGTCGGGGAGCTGTTTTTT
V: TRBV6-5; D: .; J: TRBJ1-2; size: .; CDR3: CASSAGMDGYTF; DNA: TGTGCCAGCAGTGCAGGGATGGATGGCTACACCTTC
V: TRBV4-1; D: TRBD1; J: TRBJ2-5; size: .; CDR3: CASSRGQGEFETQYF; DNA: TGCGCCAGCAGCCGAGGACAGGGGGAGTTCGAGACCCAGTACTTC
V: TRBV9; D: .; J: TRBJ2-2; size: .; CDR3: CASSTEETGELFF; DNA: TGTGCCAGCAGCACTGAGGAGACCGGGGAGCTGTTTTTT
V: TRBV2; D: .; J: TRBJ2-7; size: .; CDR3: CATQTEGLGNSYEQYF; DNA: TGTGCCACCCAAACTGAAGGACTGGGAAATTCCTACGAGCAGTACTTC
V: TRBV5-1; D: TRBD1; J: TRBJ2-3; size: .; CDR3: CASSLEDRAGDTQYF; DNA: TGCGCCAGCAGCTTGGAGGACAGGGCCGGAGATACGCAGTATTTT
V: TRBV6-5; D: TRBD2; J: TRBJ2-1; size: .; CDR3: CASRKTSGGFNEQFF; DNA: TGTGCCAGCAGGAAAACTAGCGGGGGGTTCAATGAGCAGTTCTTC
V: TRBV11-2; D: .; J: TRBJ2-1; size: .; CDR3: CASSFVPGVYNEQFF; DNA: TGTGCCAGCAGCTTCGTTCCGGGGGTATACAATGAGCAGTTCTTC
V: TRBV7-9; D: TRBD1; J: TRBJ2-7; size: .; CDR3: CASSLVAGGVVYEQYF; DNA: TGTGCCAGCAGCTTAGTTGCAGGGGGTGTCGTCTACGAGCAGTACTTC
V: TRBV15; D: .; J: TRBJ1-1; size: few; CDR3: CATSRDLVAYTEAFF; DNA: TGTGCCACCAGCAGAGATTTGGTGGCCTACACTGAAGCTTTCTTT
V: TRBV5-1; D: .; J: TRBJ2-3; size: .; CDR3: CASSLGASDTDTQYF; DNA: TGCGCCAGCAGCTTGGGGGCGAGTGACACAGATACGCAGTATTTT
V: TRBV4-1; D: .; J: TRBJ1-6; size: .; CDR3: CASSQGQNNSPLHF; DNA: TGCGCCAGCAGCCAAGGCCAGAATAATTCACCCCTCCACTTT
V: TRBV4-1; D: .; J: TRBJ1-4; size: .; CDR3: CASSQVRQATNEKLFF; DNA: TGCGCCAGCAGCCAAGTCCGCCAGGCAACTAATGAAAAACTGTTTTTT